This passage covers 26 T cell receptor beta chains from one sample sequenced in a study of CD8+ T cells in alopecia areata. Sorting of pooled cutaneous lymph node cells used CD4, CD8alpha, NKG2D, NKG2ACE and other markers. Extracted RNA was reverse transcribed, and the resulting cDNA served as sequencing template. Method: immunoSEQ multiplex PCR; TCRdb's copy keeps in-frame clones and lacks some. Found here are around 1,500 clones, no singletons; the ten largest cover approximately 36%. Sequencing used CD8+ T cells sorted from a lymph node. All receptors come from a C3H/HeJ mouse with alopecia areata. Mice of this strain are of MHC haplotype H2-k.

Notes on this clone: The germline and genes are mouse ones. The read falls 4 residues short of the CDR3 end, and the missing part is taken from the germline J gene. This chain links TRBV5 with TRBJ1-1; D perhaps matches TRBD1 (6 bases). The CDR3 has 15 residues. CDR1 is LGHNA and CDR2 is YNLKQL in the germline V gene (reference sequence). V gave up 0 bases and J gave up 0 bases, with 8 bases separating them. CDR3 bases read: TGTGCCAGCAGCCAAGACAGGGGTGCAAACACA. Protein: CASSQDRGANT. Given in full, the CDR3 is CASSQDRGANTEVFF.

By its share, this clone is medium-sized (0.01 to 0.1%). Any gene name here is a mouse gene name. The DNA ends 4 residues before the CDR3 does, and the rest of the CDR3 is filled in from the germline J gene. The chain employs TRBV1 and TRBJ2-5, with D possibly matching TRBD1 (6 bases). The CDR3 spans 16 residues. Germline V CDR1 and CDR2: NSQYPW, LRSPGD (reference sequence). The CDR3 spells CTCSADSGQNKDTQYF. CDR3 DNA, as far as it was read: TGCACCTGCAGTGCAGATTCAGGACAGAACAAAGAC.

A note on this clone: Here the gene names and germline are mouse. The CDR3 end lies 4 residues beyond the end of the read and is filled in from the germline J gene. The V and J genes are TRBV31 and TRBJ2-2; 10 positions match TRBD2. The germline V gene encodes CDR1 GKSSPN and CDR2 SITVG. V trimming: 1 base; J trimming: 4 bases; junction bases outside the gene matches: 6. The CDR3 totals 16 residues. The CDR3 sequence: CAWSPWGGAGTGQLYF. The DNA read from the CDR3 is TGTGCCTGGAGTCCCTGGGGGGGCGCGGGCACCGGG.

This clone was seen ten or more times. The gene names here belong to mouse. With the read ending 4 residues before the CDR3 end, the germline J gene is used to fill in that end. The chain couples TRBV19 to TRBJ2-1; 12 bases are shared with TRBD2. Germline CDR1 and CDR2: FNHDT and SITEND (reference sequence). Unmatched junction bases numbered 4, after V lost 5 bases and J lost 4 bases. This CDR3 has 15 amino acids. Partial CDR3 DNA: TGTGCCAGCAGAATGACTGGGGGGGCTTATGCT. This codes for CASRMTGGAYA. The full CDR3 sequence reads CASRMTGGAYAEQFF.

This clone was observed many times. The genes and germline here are from mouse. Read coverage stops 4 residues before the CDR3 terminus; the germline J gene supplies the remainder. The chain is built from TRBV13-2 and TRBJ2-5, with 10 bases that match TRBD2. Germline V gene data show CDR1 as NNHNN and CDR2 as SYGAGS (reference sequence). V lost 0 bases and J lost 2; bases outside the gene matches: 3. This CDR3 has 16 residues. CDR3 DNA, as far as it was read: TGTGCCAGCGGTGATGCTCTGGGGGGGCCCCAAGAC. Its protein product is CASGDALGGPQD. The whole CDR3 is CASGDALGGPQDTQYF.

The table lists this clone with many counts. Mouse gene names and germline throughout. The CDR3 extends 4 residues past the end of the read, so its final part is completed from the germline J gene. This sequence joins TRBV19 and TRBJ2-7, with D uncertain. Germline V CDR1 and CDR2: FNHDT, SITEND (reference sequence). The CDR3 is made up of 11 amino acids. The sequenced part of the CDR3 DNA is TGTGCCAGCAGGCAGAATTAT. Encoded protein: CASRQNY. The full CDR3 sequence reads CASRQNYEQYF.

This clone was seen only a few times. Gene and germline names: mouse. Coverage ceases 4 residues before the CDR3 finishes, and the germline J gene fills in the end. V usage is TRBV13-3 and J usage is TRBJ2-5; 11 bases match TRBD2. V lost 2 bases to trimming and J lost 0 bases; unmatched junction nucleotides: 2. Germline loops: CDR1 NNHDY, CDR2 SYVADS. There are 16 residues in the CDR3. The sequenced CDR3 bases are TGTGCCAGCAGTGACGGGACTGGGGGTAACCAAGAC. Amino acid sequence: CASSDGTGGNQD. The CDR3 as a whole reads CASSDGTGGNQDTQYF.

Sample share makes this clone large (0.1 to 1%). Genes here carry mouse names. The sequenced fragment ends 4 residues before the CDR3 boundary, so the rest is inferred from the germline J gene. J is TRBJ2-1 and V is TRBV19; TRBD2 agrees at 10 bases. The CDR3 loop spans 15 amino acids. Germline CDR1 is FNHDT and CDR2 is SITEND (reference sequence). Trimming cost V 4 bases and J 1 base; bases outside gene matches: 2. The CDR3 here is CASSSTGGNYAEQFF. The sequenced part of the CDR3 DNA is TGTGCCAGCAGTTCGACTGGGGGGAACTATGCT.

This clone turned up a few times. The genes are named according to mouse. The CDR3 extends 4 residues past the end of the read, so its final part is completed from the germline J gene. J is TRBJ2-1 and V is TRBV19, with TRBD2 identical over 10 bases. Germline CDR1 and CDR2: FNHDT and SITEND (reference sequence). CDR3 length equals 15 residues. The CDR3 sequence: CASSITRLGGSEQFF. CDR3 bases read: TGTGCCAGCAGTATTACAAGACTGGGGGGATCT.

This clone was seen ten or more times. Gene labels here are mouse ones. CDR3 sequence reads: CASSFGGRDAEQFF. The sequenced CDR3 bases are TGTGCCAGCAGTTTTGGGGGGAGAGATGCT. The rearrangement joins TRBV14 to TRBJ2-1, with TRBD2 identical over 7 bases. The CDR3 end is not reached by the read, which stops 4 residues before it; the germline J gene fills it in. This CDR3 comprises 14 residues. Germline loops: CDR1 SGHDT, CDR2 FRDEAV. With V trimmed by 2 bases and J by 5 bases, 4 bases remained unmatched.

This clone was recorded at least ten times. Each gene name is a mouse one. The read comes to an end 4 residues before the CDR3 does, leaving the germline J gene to fill in the end. V and J are TRBV13-2 and TRBJ1-2; 8 bases map to TRBD1. V shed 5 bases and J 0 bases; nucleotides not matched to a gene: 3. The CDR3 length is 14 residues. In germline, CDR1 is NNHNN, CDR2 SYGAGS (reference sequence). The CDR3 DNA, read in part, is TGTGCCAGCGGGACAGGGGCCCCAAACTCC. Translated: CASGTGAPNS. The CDR3 as a whole reads CASGTGAPNSDYTF.

In its sample, this clone is medium-sized. All gene names here are mouse names. The CDR3 end falls 4 residues outside the read, so it is completed with the germline J gene. The gene calls are TRBV13-2 and TRBJ2-5; no firm D call. Germline values: CDR1 NNHNN, CDR2 SYGAGS (reference sequence). The CDR3 has 13 residues. V was clipped by 3 bases and J by 0 bases, with 5 bases between them. CDR3 DNA (partial): TGTGCCAGCGGTGCACTTAACCAAGAC. This encodes CASGALNQD. The CDR3, in full, reads CASGALNQDTQYF.

This clone was seen many times. Gene names refer to mouse genes. The observed sequence ends 4 residues before the CDR3 terminus, with the missing tail filled in from the germline J gene. V is TRBV1 and J is TRBJ2-5; D remains unclear. The CDR3 contains 13 residues. The V gene's germline CDR1 is NSQYPW and CDR2 LRSPGD (reference sequence). The sequenced CDR3 bases are TGCACCTGCAGTGCAGCAAGGGAAGAC. Translation gives CTCSAARED. The entire CDR3 is CTCSAAREDTQYF.

This clone was found a few times. Germline and genes here are mouse. The DNA ends 4 residues before the CDR3 does, and the rest of the CDR3 is filled in from the germline J gene. The chain couples TRBV5 to TRBJ2-1, with a possible D match to TRBD2 (7 bases). Germline V lookup: CDR1 LGHNA, CDR2 YNLKQL (reference sequence). V was trimmed by 4 bases and J by 3 bases, leaving 13 bases between them. This CDR3 is 15 amino acids long. Here the CDR3 reads CASSRPRGAYAEQFF. Partial CDR3 DNA: TGTGCCAGCAGCCGTCCTCGGGGGGCCTATGCT.

This clone has a count of ten or more. Mouse names are used for the genes. The CDR3 end lies 4 residues beyond the end of the read and is filled in from the germline J gene. This chain joins TRBV13-2 and TRBJ2-3; D may be TRBD2 (6 bases). Germline CDR1 reads NNHNN; CDR2 reads SYGAGS (reference sequence). Trimming left V 3 bases short and J 0 bases short, with 8 bases between. The CDR3 has 14 residues. The part of the CDR3 DNA that was read is TGTGCCAGCGGTGGACTGGCTAGTGCAGAA. It codes for CASGGLASAE. The complete CDR3 sequence is CASGGLASAETLYF.

This clone is medium-sized within its sample. Gene names follow the mouse nomenclature. The read falls 4 residues short of the CDR3 end, and the missing part is taken from the germline J gene. This chain links TRBV5 with TRBJ2-2; 9 bases align to TRBD1. CDR1 is LGHNA, CDR2 YNLKQL, per germline (reference sequence). This CDR3 contains 14 residues. The sequenced part of the CDR3 DNA is TGTGCCAGCAGCCCGTCCGGGACAGGGGGG. Translation: CASSPSGTGG. The full CDR3 reads CASSPSGTGGQLYF.

This clone has ten or more counts. Any gene name here is a mouse gene name. Read sequence stops 4 residues before the CDR3 end, and the germline J gene provides the missing end. This chain uses TRBV13-1 with TRBJ2-3; perhaps TRBD2 as D (5 bases). CDR1 is NSHNY, CDR2 SYGAGN, per germline. The V gene lost 3 bases and the J gene lost 1 base, with 12 bases spanning the gap. The CDR3 spans 15 residues. The DNA read from the CDR3 is TGTGCCAGCAGTGTGGGTGGTGGGGGTGCAGAA. Its protein is CASSVGGGGAE. The complete CDR3 protein is CASSVGGGGAETLYF.

This clone is termed medium-sized. Gene names are the mouse ones. The sequenced fragment ends 4 residues before the CDR3 boundary, so the rest is inferred from the germline J gene. V and J are TRBV1 and TRBJ1-2, with D perhaps TRBD1 (5 bases). The V and J ends lost 0 bases and 2 bases respectively, with 10 bases between them. Germline V gene data show CDR1 as NSQYPW and CDR2 as LRSPGD (reference sequence). The CDR3 is 15 amino acids. CDR3 region: CTCSAERTINSDYTF. The sequenced part of the CDR3 DNA is TGCACCTGCAGTGCAGAAAGGACAATCAACTCC.

At least ten counts were recorded for this clone. Genes and germline come from the mouse. The sequenced CDR3 bases are TGTGCCAGCAGCCCCAATAGTGCAGAA. Translation gives CASSPNSAE. The entire CDR3 is CASSPNSAETLYF. The chain carries TRBV13-1 and TRBJ2-3; D unresolved. The read gets to within 4 residues of the CDR3 end, and the germline J gene fills in the rest. The V end was cut by 5 bases, the J end by 0 bases, with 7 bases between. Germline values: CDR1 NSHNY, CDR2 SYGAGN. The CDR3 has 13 residues.

On this clone itself: Gene labels here are mouse ones. Read sequence stops 4 residues before the CDR3 end, and the germline J gene provides the missing end. The chain joins TRBV13-3 to TRBJ2-7, with TRBD2 identical over 7 bases. Germline CDR1 NNHDY, CDR2 SYVADS. J gave up 3 bases and V 4 bases, and 4 bases lay outside the gene matches. The CDR3 sequence is 13 residues long. CDR3: CASSILGVYEQYF. The covered CDR3 bases are TGTGCCAGCAGTATCCTGGGGGTCTAT.

This clone was picked up a small number of times. Gene names follow the mouse nomenclature. The CDR3 end lies 4 residues beyond the end of the read and is filled in from the germline J gene. V gene TRBV13-3 combines with J gene TRBJ2-5; D might be TRBD1 (5 bases). The CDR3 length is 14 residues. Deletions cut 3 bases from V and 0 bases from J, with 8 bases between. Looked up from germline, CDR1 is NNHDY and CDR2 is SYVADS. The CDR3 is CASSGTNNQDTQYF. The CDR3 DNA, read in part, is TGTGCCAGCAGTGGGACAAATAACCAAGAC.

This clone was observed many times. Mouse gene names apply. The CDR3 end falls 4 residues outside the read, so it is completed with the germline J gene. The genes are TRBV19 and TRBJ1-2, with 7 bases that match TRBD1. Germline trimming cut 4 bases from V and 0 bases from J; bases unmatched to any gene: 3. This CDR3 has 14 amino acids. CDR1 FNHDT and CDR2 SITEND come from the germline V gene (reference sequence). CDR3 DNA, as far as it was read: TGTGCCAGCAGTCGGGACAGTACAAACTCC. It codes for CASSRDSTNS. In full, the CDR3 is CASSRDSTNSDYTF.

This clone was found a few times. Gene names denote mouse genes. The read terminates 4 residues ahead of where the CDR3 ends, so the germline J gene completes it. The chain recombines TRBV14 with TRBJ2-7; 8 positions agree with TRBD2. J lost 0 bases, V lost 4 bases, and 9 bases had no gene match. The CDR3 loop spans 16 amino acids. CDR1 is SGHDT, CDR2 FRDEAV, per germline. The covered CDR3 bases are TGTGCCAGCAGTCATTGGACTGGGAGGAGCTCCTAT. This translates into CASSHWTGRSSY. The CDR3, in full, reads CASSHWTGRSSYEQYF.

On this clone: Gene names refer to mouse genes. With the read ending 4 residues before the CDR3 end, the germline J gene is used to fill in that end. The V gene is TRBV13-2, the J gene TRBJ2-1, with 8 bases lining up with TRBD2. V lost 0 bases, J lost 4 bases, and 0 bases stayed unmatched. The CDR3 consists of 14 residues. The germline CDR1 and CDR2 sequences are NNHNN and SYGAGS (reference sequence). The covered CDR3 bases are TGTGCCAGCGGTGATGACTGGGGGTATGCT. Translated: CASGDDWGYA. The entire CDR3 reads CASGDDWGYAEQFF.

This clone was detected only a few times. The gene names here belong to mouse. The read comes to an end 4 residues before the CDR3 does, leaving the germline J gene to fill in the end. The chain uses TRBV13-2 and TRBJ1-1, with 7 bases fitting TRBD1. CDR1 NNHNN and CDR2 SYGAGS come from the germline V gene (reference sequence). The CDR3 has 13 residues. The sequenced CDR3 bases are TGTGCCAGCGGTGAAACAGGGGTTCCA. Its protein product is CASGETGVP. The entire CDR3 is CASGETGVPEVFF.

With respect to this clone: The genes and germline here are from mouse. Read sequence stops 4 residues before the CDR3 end, and the germline J gene provides the missing end. This chain uses TRBV2 with TRBJ2-5; a weak D match, TRBD1 (6 bases). This CDR3 region has 14 residues. The V and J ends lost 3 bases and 3 bases respectively, with 10 bases between them. Germline CDR1 LGHNA, CDR2 YSYQKL. Partial CDR3 DNA: TGTGCCAGCAGCCAGGAGGACAGTCAAGAC. Translation: CASSQEDSQD. The whole CDR3 sequence reads CASSQEDSQDTQYF.